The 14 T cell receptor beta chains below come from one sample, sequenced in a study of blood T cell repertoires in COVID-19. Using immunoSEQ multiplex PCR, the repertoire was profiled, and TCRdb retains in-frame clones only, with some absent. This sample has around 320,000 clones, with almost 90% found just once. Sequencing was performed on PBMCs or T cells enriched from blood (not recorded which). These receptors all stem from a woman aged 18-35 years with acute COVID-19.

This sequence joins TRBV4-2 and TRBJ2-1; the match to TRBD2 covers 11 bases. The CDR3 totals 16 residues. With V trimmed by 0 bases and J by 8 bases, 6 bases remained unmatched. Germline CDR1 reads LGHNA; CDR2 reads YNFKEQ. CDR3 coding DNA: TGTGCCAGCAGCCAAGAGGTACTAGCGGGAGCTGATGAGCAGTTCTTC. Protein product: CASSQEVLAGADEQFF.

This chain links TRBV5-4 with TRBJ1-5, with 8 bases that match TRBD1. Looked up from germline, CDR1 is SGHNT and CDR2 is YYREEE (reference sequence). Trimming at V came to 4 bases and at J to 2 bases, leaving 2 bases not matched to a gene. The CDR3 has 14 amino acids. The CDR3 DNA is TGTGCCAGCAGCGTGGACAGGGGCAATCAGCCCCAGCATTTT. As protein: CASSVDRGNQPQHF. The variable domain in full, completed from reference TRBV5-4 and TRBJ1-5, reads ETGVTQSPTHLIKTRGQQVTLRCSSQSGHNTVSWYQQALGQGPQFIFQYYREEENGRGNFPPRFSGLQFPNYSSELNVNALELDDSALYLCASSVDRGNQPQHFGDGTRLSIL.

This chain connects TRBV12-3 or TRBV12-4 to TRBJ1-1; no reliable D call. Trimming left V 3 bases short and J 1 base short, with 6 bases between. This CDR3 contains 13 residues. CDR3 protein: CASSLAENTEAFF. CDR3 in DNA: TGTGCCAGCAGTTTGGCAGAGAACACTGAAGCTTTCTTT.

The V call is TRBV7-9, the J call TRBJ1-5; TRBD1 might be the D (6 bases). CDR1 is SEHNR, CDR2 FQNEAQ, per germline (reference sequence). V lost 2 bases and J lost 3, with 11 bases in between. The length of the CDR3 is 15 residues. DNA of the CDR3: TGTGCCAGCAGCTTAAGTGGACAGCTCAATCAGCCCCAGCATTTT. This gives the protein CASSLSGQLNQPQHF.

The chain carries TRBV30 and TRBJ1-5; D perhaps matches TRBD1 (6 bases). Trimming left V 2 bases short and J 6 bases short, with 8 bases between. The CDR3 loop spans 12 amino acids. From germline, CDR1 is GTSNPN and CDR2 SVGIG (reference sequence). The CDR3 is CAWSTGSQPQHF. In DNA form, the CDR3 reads TGTGCCTGGAGTACAGGGTCTCAGCCCCAGCATTTT.

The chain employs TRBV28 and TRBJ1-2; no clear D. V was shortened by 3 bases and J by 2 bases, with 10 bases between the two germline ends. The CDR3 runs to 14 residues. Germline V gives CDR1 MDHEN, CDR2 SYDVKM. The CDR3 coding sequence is TGTGCCAGCAGTTTGTTCCCCCGGAACTATGGCTACACCTTC. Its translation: CASSLFPRNYGYTF.

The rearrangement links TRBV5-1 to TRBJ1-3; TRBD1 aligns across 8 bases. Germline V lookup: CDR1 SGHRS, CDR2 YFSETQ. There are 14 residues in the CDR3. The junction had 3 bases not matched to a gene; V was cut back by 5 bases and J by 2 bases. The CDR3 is CASREQGAGNTIYF. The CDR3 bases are TGCGCCAGCAGAGAACAGGGGGCTGGAAACACCATATATTTT.

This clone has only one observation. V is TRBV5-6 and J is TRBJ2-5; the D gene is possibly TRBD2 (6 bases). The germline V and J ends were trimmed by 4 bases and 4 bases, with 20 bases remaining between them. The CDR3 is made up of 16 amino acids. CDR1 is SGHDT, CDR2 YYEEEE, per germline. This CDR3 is CASSPSGLALGETQYF. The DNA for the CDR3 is TGTGCCAGCAGCCCTTCCGGGCTAGCGTTAGGAGAGACCCAGTACTTC.

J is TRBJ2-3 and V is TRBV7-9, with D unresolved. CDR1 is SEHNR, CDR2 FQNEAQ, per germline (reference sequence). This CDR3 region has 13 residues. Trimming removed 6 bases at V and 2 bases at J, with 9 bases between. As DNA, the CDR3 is TGTGCCAGCAGTTATTACACCACAGATACGCAGTATTTT. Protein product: CASSYYTTDTQYF.

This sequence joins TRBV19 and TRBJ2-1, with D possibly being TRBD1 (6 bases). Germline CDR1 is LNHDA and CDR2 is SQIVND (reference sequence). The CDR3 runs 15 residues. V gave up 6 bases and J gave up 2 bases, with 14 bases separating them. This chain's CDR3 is CASSPRQVPYNEQFF. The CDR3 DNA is TGTGCCAGTAGCCCTAGACAGGTGCCCTACAATGAGCAGTTCTTC.

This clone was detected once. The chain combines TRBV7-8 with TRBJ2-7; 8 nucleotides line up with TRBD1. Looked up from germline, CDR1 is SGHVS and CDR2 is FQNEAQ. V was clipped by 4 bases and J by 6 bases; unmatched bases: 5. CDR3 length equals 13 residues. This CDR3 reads CASSYDRGSEQYF. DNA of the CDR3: TGTGCCAGCAGCTACGACAGGGGCAGCGAGCAGTACTTC. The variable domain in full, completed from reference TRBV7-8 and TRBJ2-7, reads GAGVSQSPRYKVAKRGQDVALRCDPISGHVSLFWYQQALGQGPEFLTYFQNEAQLDKSGLPSDRFFAERPEGSVSTLKIQRTQQEDSAVYLCASSYDRGSEQYFGPGTRLTVT.

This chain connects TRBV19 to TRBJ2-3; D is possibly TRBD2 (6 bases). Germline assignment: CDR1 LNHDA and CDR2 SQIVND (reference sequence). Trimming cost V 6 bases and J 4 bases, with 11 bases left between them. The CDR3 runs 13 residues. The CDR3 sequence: CASSGSLADTQYF. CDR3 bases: TGTGCCAGTAGCGGGAGCCTCGCAGATACGCAGTATTTT.

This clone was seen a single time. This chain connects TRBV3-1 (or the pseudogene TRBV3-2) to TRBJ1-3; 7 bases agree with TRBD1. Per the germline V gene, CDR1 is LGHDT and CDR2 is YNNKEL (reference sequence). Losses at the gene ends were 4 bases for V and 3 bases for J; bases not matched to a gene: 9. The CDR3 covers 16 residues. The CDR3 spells CASSPREGAGGNTIYF. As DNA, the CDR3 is TGTGCCAGCAGCCCCCGAGAGGGGGCGGGTGGAAACACCATATATTTT.

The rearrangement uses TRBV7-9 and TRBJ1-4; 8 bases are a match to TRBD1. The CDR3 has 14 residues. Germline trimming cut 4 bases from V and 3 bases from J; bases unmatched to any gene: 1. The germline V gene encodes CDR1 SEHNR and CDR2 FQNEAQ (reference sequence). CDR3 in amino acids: CASSWTGSNEKLFF. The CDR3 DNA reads TGTGCCAGCAGCTGGACAGGGTCTAATGAAAAACTGTTTTTT.